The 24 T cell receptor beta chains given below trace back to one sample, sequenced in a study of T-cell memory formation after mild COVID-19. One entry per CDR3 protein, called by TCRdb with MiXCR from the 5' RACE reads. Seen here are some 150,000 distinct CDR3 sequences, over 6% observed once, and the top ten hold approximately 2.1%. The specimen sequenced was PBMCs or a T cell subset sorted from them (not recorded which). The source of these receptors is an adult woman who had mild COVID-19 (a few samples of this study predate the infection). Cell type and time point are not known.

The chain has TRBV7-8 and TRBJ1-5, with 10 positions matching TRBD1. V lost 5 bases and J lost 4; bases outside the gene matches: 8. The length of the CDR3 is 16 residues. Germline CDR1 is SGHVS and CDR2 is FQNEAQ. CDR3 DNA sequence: TGTGCCAGCAGCCTTATGGGACAGGGGACTAATCAGCCCCAGCATTTT. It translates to CASSLMGQGTNQPQHF.

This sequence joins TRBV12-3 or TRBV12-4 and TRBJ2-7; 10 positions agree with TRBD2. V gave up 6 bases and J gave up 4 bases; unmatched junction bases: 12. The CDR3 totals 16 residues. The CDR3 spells CASSRLAGESLYEQYF. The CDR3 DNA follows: TGTGCCAGCAGCCGGCTAGCGGGAGAGAGTTTATACGAGCAGTACTTC.

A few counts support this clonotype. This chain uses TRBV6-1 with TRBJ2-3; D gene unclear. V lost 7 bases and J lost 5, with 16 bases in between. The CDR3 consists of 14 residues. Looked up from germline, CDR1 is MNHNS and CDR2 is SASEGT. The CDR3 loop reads CASKTTLVLDTQYF. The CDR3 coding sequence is TGTGCCAGCAAAACTACCCTAGTATTAGATACGCAGTATTTT.

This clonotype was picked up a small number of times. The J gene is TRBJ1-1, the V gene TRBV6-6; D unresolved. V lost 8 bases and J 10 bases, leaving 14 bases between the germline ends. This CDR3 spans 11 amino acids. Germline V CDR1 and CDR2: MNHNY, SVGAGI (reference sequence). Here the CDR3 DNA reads TGTGCCAGCGGGGAACAGTGGGGAGCTTTCTTT. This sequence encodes CASGEQWGAFF.

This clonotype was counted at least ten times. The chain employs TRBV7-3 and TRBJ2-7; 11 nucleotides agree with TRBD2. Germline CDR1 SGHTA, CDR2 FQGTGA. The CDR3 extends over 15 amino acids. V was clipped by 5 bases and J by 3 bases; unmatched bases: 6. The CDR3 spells CASSISGTSGYEQYF. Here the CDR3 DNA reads TGTGCCAGCAGCATATCCGGGACTAGCGGCTACGAGCAGTACTTC.

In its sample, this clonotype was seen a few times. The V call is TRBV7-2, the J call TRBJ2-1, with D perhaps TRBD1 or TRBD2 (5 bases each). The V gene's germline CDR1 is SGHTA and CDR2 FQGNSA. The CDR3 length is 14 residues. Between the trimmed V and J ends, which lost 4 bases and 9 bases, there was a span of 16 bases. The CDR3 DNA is TGTGCCAGCAGCTCGGGACCGGCGGTACCTGAGCAGTTCTTC. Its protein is CASSSGPAVPEQFF.

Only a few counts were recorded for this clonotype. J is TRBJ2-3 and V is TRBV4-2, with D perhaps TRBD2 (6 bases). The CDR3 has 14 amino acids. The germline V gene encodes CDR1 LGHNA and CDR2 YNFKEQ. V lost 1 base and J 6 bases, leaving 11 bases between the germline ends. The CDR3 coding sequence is TGTGCCAGCAGCCAAGTGACTAGTCTCGATACGCAGTATTTT. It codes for CASSQVTSLDTQYF.

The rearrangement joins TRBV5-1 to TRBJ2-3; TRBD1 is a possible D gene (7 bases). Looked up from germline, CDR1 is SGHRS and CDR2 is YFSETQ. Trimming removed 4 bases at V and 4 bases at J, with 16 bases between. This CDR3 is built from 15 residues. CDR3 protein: CASSRDSTGADTQYF. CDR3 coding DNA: TGCGCCAGCAGCCGGGACAGCACGGGGGCAGATACGCAGTATTTT.

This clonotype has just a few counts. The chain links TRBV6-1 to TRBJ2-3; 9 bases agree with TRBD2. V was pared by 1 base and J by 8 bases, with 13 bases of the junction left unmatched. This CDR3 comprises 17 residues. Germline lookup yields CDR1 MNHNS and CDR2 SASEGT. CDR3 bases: TGTGCCAGCAGTGAAGTGGAGGCGGGACTAGCAGGGAGTACGCAGTATTTT. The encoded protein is CASSEVEAGLAGSTQYF.

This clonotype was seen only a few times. CDR3 residues: CASSQDVRAGAFYEQYF. CDR3 coding DNA: TGTGCCAGCAGCCAAGATGTTCGAGCGGGAGCTTTCTACGAGCAGTACTTC. The chain recombines TRBV4-2 with TRBJ2-7; 8 bases map to TRBD2. The V and J ends lost 0 bases and 3 bases, in that order; junction bases with no gene match: 10. The CDR3 contains 17 residues. The V gene's germline CDR1 is LGHNA and CDR2 YNFKEQ.

As DNA, the CDR3 is TGTGCCAGCAGTTGGACAGGGTATGGCTACACCTTC. Protein sequence: CASSWTGYGYTF. J is TRBJ1-2 and V is TRBV6-2 or TRBV6-3; 8 nucleotides match TRBD1. Germline V gene data show CDR1 as MNHEY and CDR2 as SVGEGT. Trimming cost V 4 bases and J 5 bases; bases outside gene matches: 0. The CDR3 has 12 residues.

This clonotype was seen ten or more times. CDR3 nucleotides: TGCGCCAGCAGCGCCCGGGCTAGCGGTAACACAGATACGCAGTATTTT. Its translation is CASSARASGNTDTQYF. The V and J genes are TRBV4-3 and TRBJ2-3, with 7 positions matching TRBD2. V was clipped by 5 bases and J by 2 bases; unmatched bases: 10. The CDR3 loop spans 16 amino acids. Germline V gene lookup returns CDR1 LGHNA and CDR2 YSLEER.

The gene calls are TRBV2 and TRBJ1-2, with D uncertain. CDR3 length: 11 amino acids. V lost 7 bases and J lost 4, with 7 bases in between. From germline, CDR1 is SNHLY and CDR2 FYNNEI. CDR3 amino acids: CASTDLYGYTF. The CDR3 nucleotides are TGTGCCAGCACGGACCTCTATGGCTACACCTTC.

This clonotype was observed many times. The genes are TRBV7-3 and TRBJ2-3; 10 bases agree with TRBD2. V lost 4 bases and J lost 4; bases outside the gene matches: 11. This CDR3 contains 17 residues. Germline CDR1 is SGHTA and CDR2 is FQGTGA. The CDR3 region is CASSSIAGGGFADTQYF. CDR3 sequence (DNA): TGTGCCAGCAGCTCAATAGCGGGAGGCGGGTTCGCAGATACGCAGTATTTT.

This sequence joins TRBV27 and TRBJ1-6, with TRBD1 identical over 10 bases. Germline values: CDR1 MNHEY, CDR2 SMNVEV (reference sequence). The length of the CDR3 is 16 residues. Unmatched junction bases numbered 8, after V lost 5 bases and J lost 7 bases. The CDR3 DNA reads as TGTGCCAGCAGTCCCATGGGACAGGGGATGAATTCACCCCTCCACTTT. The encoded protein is CASSPMGQGMNSPLHF.

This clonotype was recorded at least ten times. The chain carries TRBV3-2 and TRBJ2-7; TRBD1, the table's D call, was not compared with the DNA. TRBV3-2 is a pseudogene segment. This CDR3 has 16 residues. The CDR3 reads CASSQPGAGSTYEQYF. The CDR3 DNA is TGTGCCAGCAGCCAACCCGGGGCGGGGTCCACCTACGAGCAGTACTTC.

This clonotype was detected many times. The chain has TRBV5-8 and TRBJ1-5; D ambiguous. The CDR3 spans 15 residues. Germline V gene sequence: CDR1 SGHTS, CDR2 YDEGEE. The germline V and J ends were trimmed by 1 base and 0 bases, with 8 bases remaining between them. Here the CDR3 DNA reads TGTGCCAGCAGCTTGCAACAGTATAGCAATCAGCCCCAGCATTTT. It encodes CASSLQQYSNQPQHF.

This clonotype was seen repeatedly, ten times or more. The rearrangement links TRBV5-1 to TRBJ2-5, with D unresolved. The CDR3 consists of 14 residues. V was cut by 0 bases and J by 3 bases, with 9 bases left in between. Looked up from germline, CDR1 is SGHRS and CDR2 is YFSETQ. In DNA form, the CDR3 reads TGCGCCAGCAGCTTGGGCCAGCAGAAAGAGACCCAGTACTTC. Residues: CASSLGQQKETQYF.

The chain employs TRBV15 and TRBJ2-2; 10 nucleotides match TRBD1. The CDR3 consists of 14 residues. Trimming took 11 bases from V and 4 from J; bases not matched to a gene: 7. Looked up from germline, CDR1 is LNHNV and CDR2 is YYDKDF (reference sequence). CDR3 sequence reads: CAAKTGGFTGELFF. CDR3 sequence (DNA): TGTGCCGCCAAGACAGGGGGCTTCACCGGGGAGCTGTTTTTT.

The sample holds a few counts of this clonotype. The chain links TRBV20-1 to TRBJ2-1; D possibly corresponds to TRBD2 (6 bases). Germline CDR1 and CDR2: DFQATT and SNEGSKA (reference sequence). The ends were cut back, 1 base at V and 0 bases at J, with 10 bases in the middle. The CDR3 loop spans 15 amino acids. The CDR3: CSARVWGLSYNEQFF. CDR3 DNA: TGCAGTGCTAGAGTTTGGGGACTCTCCTACAATGAGCAGTTCTTC.

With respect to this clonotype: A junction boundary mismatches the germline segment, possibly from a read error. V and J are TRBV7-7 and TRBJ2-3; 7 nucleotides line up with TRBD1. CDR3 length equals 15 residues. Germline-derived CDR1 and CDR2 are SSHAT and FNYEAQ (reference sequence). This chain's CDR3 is CASSSGQLGTDTQYF. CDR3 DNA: TGTGCTAGCAGCTCGGGACAGTTGGGCACAGATACGCAGTATTTT.

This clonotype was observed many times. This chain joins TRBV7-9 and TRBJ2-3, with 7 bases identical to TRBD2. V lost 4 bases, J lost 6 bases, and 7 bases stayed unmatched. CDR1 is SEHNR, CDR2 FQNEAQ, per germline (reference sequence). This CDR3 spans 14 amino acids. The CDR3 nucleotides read TGTGCCAGCAGCTCCGGGGACTACTCCGATACGCAGTATTTT. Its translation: CASSSGDYSDTQYF.

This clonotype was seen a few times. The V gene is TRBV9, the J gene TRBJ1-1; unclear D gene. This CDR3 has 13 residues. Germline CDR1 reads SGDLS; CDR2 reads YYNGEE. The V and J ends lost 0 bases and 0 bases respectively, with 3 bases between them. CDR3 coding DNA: TGTGCCAGCAGCGTAGTTCTGAACACTGAAGCTTTCTTT. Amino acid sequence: CASSVVLNTEAFF.

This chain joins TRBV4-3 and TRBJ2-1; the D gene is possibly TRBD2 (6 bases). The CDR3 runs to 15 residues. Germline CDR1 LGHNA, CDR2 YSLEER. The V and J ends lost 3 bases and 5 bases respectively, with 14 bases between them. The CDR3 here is CASSQIPGLNNEQFF. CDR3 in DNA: TGCGCCAGCAGCCAGATACCGGGACTTAACAATGAGCAGTTCTTC.